This T cell receptor beta chain was captured by sequencing in a study of cytomegalovirus exposure and HLA in healthy donors. Study-wide findings and caveats: The authors assumed roughly uniform sequencing depth across donors for presence/absence analyses. An analysis that was carried out later associated 15,000 to 20,000 TCR beta sequences with HLA alleles at 0.05 false discovery rate. V- and J-gene trimming of TCR beta was linked (in a later analysis) to a missense DCLRE1C variant.

This clone was picked up one time. Antigen specificity is unknown. Germline loops: CDR1 MDHEN, CDR2 SYDVKM. V lost 6 bases to trimming and J lost 7 bases, with 7 bases between them. This CDR3 contains 11 residues. Unrecorded immune exposures were likely, despite nominal health at sampling. The PCR had 60 Vbeta and 13 Jbeta primers. Clones were read by immunoSEQ multiplex PCR, and TCRdb kept only the in-frame ones, dropping some. This table has about 180,000 clones, over 80% appearing once. The chain employs TRBV28 and TRBJ1-5; D might be TRBD1 (5 bases). The clonotype comes from a middle-aged man in good health and CMV-seronegative. Sequencing was done on a sample of PBMCs. The CDR3 loop is CASSRGQPQHF. DNA for the CDR3: TGTGCCAGCAGCCGGGGGCAGCCCCAGCATTTT.